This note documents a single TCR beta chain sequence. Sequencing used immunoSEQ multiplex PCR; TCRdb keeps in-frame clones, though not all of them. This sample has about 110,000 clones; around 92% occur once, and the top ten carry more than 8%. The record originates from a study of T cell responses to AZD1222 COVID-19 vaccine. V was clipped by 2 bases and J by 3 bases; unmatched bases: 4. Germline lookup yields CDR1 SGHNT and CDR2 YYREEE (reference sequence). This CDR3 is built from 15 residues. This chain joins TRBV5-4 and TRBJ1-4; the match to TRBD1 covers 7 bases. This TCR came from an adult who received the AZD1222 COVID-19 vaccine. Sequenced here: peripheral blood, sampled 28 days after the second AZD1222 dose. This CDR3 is CASSLGQDPNEKLFF. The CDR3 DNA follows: TGTGCCAGCAGCTTAGGACAGGACCCTAATGAAAAACTGTTTTTT.